Following are 24 T cell receptor beta chains from one sample sequenced in a study of blood T cell repertoires in COVID-19. Assay: immunoSEQ multiplex PCR; the TCRdb copy retains only in-frame clones and omits some. The sample has about 83,000 clones, around 88% seen once. Sample: peripheral blood. The receptors were gathered from a man aged 55 to 70 with acute or convalescent COVID-19.

This chain uses TRBV19 with TRBJ2-7, with D possibly being TRBD1 (5 bases). Trimming cost V 6 bases and J 7 bases, with 28 bases left between them. Germline values: CDR1 LNHDA, CDR2 SQIVND (reference sequence). There are 17 residues in the CDR3. For the CDR3, the DNA is TGTGCCAGTAGCCGTGGGGCAGGGCAGCTTTCTATCTGGGAGCAGTACTTC. Its translation: CASSRGAGQLSIWEQYF.

The CDR3, as DNA: TGTGCCAGCAGCGTAGTTCCAGACACAGATACGCAGTATTTT. Protein sequence: CASSVVPDTDTQYF. V is TRBV9 and J is TRBJ2-3; no clear D gene. Per germline, CDR1 SGDLS and CDR2 YYNGEE. V was shortened by 0 bases and J by 2 bases, with 7 bases between the two germline ends. The CDR3 sequence is 14 residues long.

In this sample, this clone turned up a few times. This chain joins TRBV6-5 and TRBJ1-2; the D gene is possibly TRBD1 (5 bases). The CDR3 has 15 residues. Germline assignment: CDR1 MNHEY and CDR2 SVGAGI. V was pared by 6 bases and J by 8 bases, with 22 bases between. CDR3 protein: CASRAPNRRSEGYTF. In DNA, the CDR3 is TGTGCCAGCAGGGCCCCGAACAGGCGGTCTGAAGGCTACACCTTC.

CDR3 in amino acids: CASRLAGGNEQFF. For the CDR3, the DNA is TGCGCCAGCAGACTAGCGGGGGGGAATGAGCAGTTCTTC. This chain uses TRBV5-1 with TRBJ2-1, with TRBD2 matching over 13 bases. Germline CDR1 and CDR2: SGHRS and YFSETQ. The CDR3 totals 13 residues. V lost 5 bases to trimming and J lost 7 bases; unmatched junction nucleotides: 0.

The gene calls are TRBV5-1 and TRBJ1-3; TRBD1 agrees at 7 bases. V shed 4 bases and J 0 bases; nucleotides not matched to a gene: 7. CDR3 length equals 16 residues. Per the germline V gene, CDR1 is SGHRS and CDR2 is YFSETQ. For the CDR3, the DNA is TGCGCCAGCAGCATAGAGACAGGGATCTCTGGAAACACCATATATTTT. It yields the protein CASSIETGISGNTIYF.

The J gene is TRBJ1-3, the V gene TRBV6-5, with D tentatively TRBD1 (6 bases). CDR1 and CDR2 from the germline V gene are MNHEY and SVGAGI. Trimming took off 6 bases at V and 4 bases at J, with 10 bases between the two ends. This CDR3 is 13 amino acids long. This CDR3 is CASRQGSGNTIYF. Here the CDR3 DNA reads TGTGCCAGCAGACAGGGATCCGGAAACACCATATATTTT.

The chain employs TRBV9 and TRBJ2-1; TRBD2 might be the D (5 bases). In germline, CDR1 is SGDLS, CDR2 YYNGEE. V gave up 4 bases and J gave up 8 bases, with 10 bases separating them. The CDR3 runs 12 residues. CDR3 in amino acids: CASSTGVYEQFF. The DNA for the CDR3 is TGTGCCAGCAGCACCGGGGTCTATGAGCAGTTCTTC.

The rearrangement joins TRBV19 to TRBJ1-2, with D possibly TRBD1 on 6 matching bases. Germline assignment: CDR1 LNHDA and CDR2 SQIVND (reference sequence). There are 15 residues in the CDR3. V was clipped by 0 bases and J by 8 bases, with 16 bases between them. The CDR3: CASSIEIRDIGGYTF. The CDR3 nucleotides read TGTGCCAGTAGTATAGAGATTCGGGACATCGGCGGCTACACCTTC.

This clone has more than one count but fewer than ten. The genes are TRBV30 and TRBJ1-2; 8 nucleotides align to TRBD1. Germline lookup yields CDR1 GTSNPN and CDR2 SVGIG (reference sequence). With V trimmed by 5 bases and J by 8 bases, 10 bases remained unmatched. The CDR3 has 13 residues. CDR3 sequence (DNA): TGTGCCTGGGGGAGGGACAGGCCTTCAGGCTACACCTTC. Translation gives CAWGRDRPSGYTF.

This chain joins TRBV6-5 and TRBJ1-2; TRBD1 is a possible D gene (5 bases). The ends were cut back, 7 bases at V and 8 bases at J, with 14 bases in the middle. The length of the CDR3 is 12 residues. Germline CDR1 MNHEY, CDR2 SVGAGI. The CDR3 nucleotides are TGTGCCAGCACGGTTTGGGGGGAAGGCTACACCTTC. Protein: CASTVWGEGYTF.

V and J are TRBV7-2 and TRBJ1-2, with D possibly being TRBD1 (5 bases). Trimming stripped 2 bases from V and 0 bases from J, with 13 bases between. The CDR3 is made up of 16 amino acids. From germline, CDR1 is SGHTA and CDR2 FQGNSA. The CDR3 is CASSLRGEGSNYGYTF. The CDR3 DNA is TGTGCCAGCAGCTTACGGGGGGAAGGCTCTAACTATGGCTACACCTTC.

This clone appeared a single time. The chain recombines TRBV18 with TRBJ2-6; possible D gene TRBD1, 6 bases. The V gene's germline CDR1 is KGHSH and CDR2 LQKENI. V lost 2 bases and J 1 base, leaving 15 bases between the germline ends. This CDR3 region has 18 residues. The CDR3 loop is CASSPGQPAGSGANVLTF. In DNA, the CDR3 is TGTGCCAGCTCACCAGGACAGCCGGCGGGTTCTGGGGCCAACGTCCTGACTTTC.

This clone was found once. The chain couples TRBV7-2 to TRBJ1-5, with a weak D call TRBD1 (6 bases). Germline V lookup: CDR1 SGHTA, CDR2 FQGNSA. CDR3 length: 14 amino acids. Trimming removed 5 bases from V and 9 bases from J, with 17 bases in between. The CDR3 reads CASSARQGTPPQHF. The DNA of the CDR3 is TGTGCCAGCAGCGCAAGGCAGGGGACGCCGCCCCAGCATTTT.

CDR3 bases: TGTGCCAGCAGCCAGGGACAGGGGGCAGCTAACTATGGCTACACCTTC. Residues: CASSQGQGAANYGYTF. The rearrangement links TRBV3-1 (or the pseudogene TRBV3-2) to TRBJ1-2, with 12 bases matching TRBD1. Germline V gene sequence: CDR1 LGHDT, CDR2 YNNKEL (reference sequence). Trimming cost V 3 bases and J 0 bases; bases outside gene matches: 2. CDR3 length: 16 amino acids.

V gene TRBV24-1 combines with J gene TRBJ1-2, with D possibly TRBD1 on 5 matching bases. Trimming removed 6 bases at V and 1 base at J, with 8 bases between. The CDR3 sequence is 13 residues long. The V gene's germline CDR1 is KGHDR and CDR2 SFDVKD. The CDR3 here is CATSRGDNYGYTF. The CDR3 nucleotides are TGTGCCACCAGTCGGGGGGATAACTATGGCTACACCTTC.

The CDR3 DNA reads TGCGCCAGCAGCCAAGATCCCGGGACAGATTATAGCAATCAGCCCCAGCATTTT. Translating it yields CASSQDPGTDYSNQPQHF. The chain employs TRBV4-3 and TRBJ1-5; 7 bases agree with TRBD1. The trim removed 0 bases at V and 0 bases at J, leaving 8 bases unmatched. CDR3 size: 18 residues. CDR1 and CDR2 from the germline V gene are LGHNA and YSLEER.

The V and J genes are TRBV30 and TRBJ1-1, with 10 bases fitting TRBD1. With V trimmed by 2 bases and J by 4 bases, 7 bases remained unmatched. Germline loops: CDR1 GTSNPN, CDR2 SVGIG (reference sequence). The CDR3 length is 15 residues. CDR3 nucleotide sequence: TGTGCCTGGAGTACAGGACAGGGGGGTTTCACTGAAGCTTTCTTT. It specifies CAWSTGQGGFTEAFF.

The chain couples TRBV12-3 or TRBV12-4 to TRBJ1-1, with D uncertain. With 2 bases removed from V and 0 bases from J, the gap between germline ends came to 4 bases. CDR3 length equals 13 residues. CDR3 protein: CASSLPVNTEAFF. As DNA, the CDR3 is TGTGCCAGCAGTTTACCGGTGAACACTGAAGCTTTCTTT.

The chain couples TRBV19 to TRBJ2-1; D is unresolved. V lost 2 bases to trimming and J lost 4 bases, with 15 bases between them. The CDR3 consists of 16 residues. The V gene's germline CDR1 is LNHDA and CDR2 SQIVND (reference sequence). Here the CDR3 DNA reads TGTGCCAGTAGTATATATTCAGAGGCCAAGTACAATGAGCAGTTCTTC. It translates to CASSIYSEAKYNEQFF.

This clone came up once. The chain couples TRBV5-1 to TRBJ1-4; TRBD1 might be the D (6 bases). The CDR3 covers 16 residues. The germline V and J ends were trimmed by 4 bases and 8 bases, with 21 bases remaining between them. Germline loops: CDR1 SGHRS, CDR2 YFSETQ. The DNA of the CDR3 is TGCGCCAGCAGCCCGGATTTTACAGGGATGCGAGAAAAACTGTTTTTT. Translating gives CASSPDFTGMREKLFF.

V and J are TRBV19 and TRBJ1-4; 8 positions agree with TRBD1. CDR1 and CDR2 (germline): LNHDA, SQIVND (reference sequence). This CDR3 comprises 14 residues. V lost 3 bases and J lost 6; bases outside the gene matches: 3. CDR3 in amino acids: CASSMFRGHEKLFF. The CDR3 nucleotides are TGTGCCAGTAGTATGTTCAGGGGGCATGAAAAACTGTTTTTT.

The chain joins TRBV3-1 (or the pseudogene TRBV3-2) to TRBJ2-5, with a weak D call TRBD2 (5 bases). The CDR3 length is 13 residues. From germline, CDR1 is LGHDT and CDR2 YNNKEL (reference sequence). V lost 1 base, J lost 4 bases, and 7 bases lay in between. This CDR3 is CASSQGSGETQYF. The CDR3 nucleotides are TGTGCCAGCAGCCAAGGCAGCGGAGAGACCCAGTACTTC.

V usage is TRBV30 and J usage is TRBJ1-4, with a possible D match to TRBD1 (5 bases). Germline loops: CDR1 GTSNPN, CDR2 SVGIG (reference sequence). CDR3 length: 13 residues. Trimming left V 8 bases short and J 7 bases short, with 17 bases between. The chain's CDR3 is CAGDGWSPEKLFF. The CDR3, as DNA: TGTGCCGGGGACGGTTGGTCTCCTGAAAAACTGTTTTTT.

The chain combines TRBV27 with TRBJ2-7; TRBD1 agrees at 7 bases. CDR3 length equals 15 residues. The junction had 12 bases not matched to a gene; V was cut back by 5 bases and J by 5 bases. Germline CDR1 reads MNHEY; CDR2 reads SMNVEV (reference sequence). CDR3: CASSPRQGRIHEQYF. The DNA for the CDR3 is TGTGCCAGCAGTCCCCGACAGGGACGTATCCACGAGCAGTACTTC.